The 22 T cell receptor beta chains reported below all come from one sample, sequenced in a study of CD8+CD57+ T cells in acquired aplastic anemia. The template used for profiling TCR beta VDJ and CDR3 was genomic DNA. TCRdb independently ran MiXCR on the reads; one entry per CDR3 protein. There are around 33,000 distinct CDR3 sequences in the sample; 65% to 80% occur only once, and roughly 20% lies in the top ten. Sequenced material: sorted CD4+, CD8+, or CD8+CD57+ T cells (not recorded which) from PBMCs. The receptor set was obtained from a human donor in good health, serving as a control.

The table lists this clonotype with a count of one. The rearrangement uses TRBV4-2 and TRBJ1-2; D may be TRBD1 (5 bases). The ends were cut back, 4 bases at V and 6 bases at J, with 18 bases in the middle. The CDR3 is 15 amino acids. CDR1 is LGHNA and CDR2 is YNFKEQ in the germline V gene. The CDR3 protein is CASSPGTGRLDGYTF. The CDR3 DNA reads TGTGCCAGCAGCCCAGGAACAGGAAGATTAGATGGCTACACCTTC.

The J gene is TRBJ1-5, the V gene TRBV24-1; 7 bases align to TRBD1. Germline CDR1 and CDR2: KGHDR and SFDVKD. The CDR3 extends over 13 amino acids. The ends lost 5 bases at V and 4 bases at J; junction bases unmatched: 1. CDR3 bases: TGTGCCACCAGTGTGGGACAGAATCAGCCCCAGCATTTT. It is translated as CATSVGQNQPQHF.

This clonotype occurred a few times. V is TRBV2 and J is TRBJ1-1, with TRBD1 as a possible D gene (5 bases). Germline-derived CDR1 and CDR2 are SNHLY and FYNNEI. This CDR3 has 13 amino acids. V was clipped by 3 bases and J by 4 bases, with 9 bases between them. Here the CDR3 DNA reads TGTGCCAGCAGTGACAGGGCACTCACTGAAGCTTTCTTT. Its protein product is CASSDRALTEAFF.

By sample fraction, this clonotype is medium-sized (0.01 to 0.1%). This chain connects TRBV19 to TRBJ1-2; a weak D match, TRBD1 (5 bases). The CDR3 length is 12 residues. The ends were cut back, 4 bases at V and 8 bases at J, with 11 bases in the middle. Germline assignment: CDR1 LNHDA and CDR2 SQIVND (reference sequence). DNA of the CDR3: TGTGCCAGTAGTACAGGGTCTCGGGGCTACACCTTC. As protein: CASSTGSRGYTF.

The chain employs TRBV4-2 and TRBJ1-2; D uncertain. Trimming took off 0 bases at V and 4 bases at J, with 12 bases between the two ends. There are 15 residues in the CDR3. Germline loops: CDR1 LGHNA, CDR2 YNFKEQ. DNA for the CDR3: TGTGCCAGCAGCCAAGATAGGCGAGCCCTCTATGGCTACACCTTC. Residues: CASSQDRRALYGYTF.

The chain is built from TRBV27 and TRBJ2-5, with unresolved D. Trimming shortened V by 2 bases and J by 5 bases, and 9 bases separated the two germline ends. The germline V gene has CDR1 MNHEY and CDR2 SMNVEV (reference sequence). This CDR3 has 13 residues. The CDR3 DNA is TGTGCCAGCAGTTTAAGCGAGTGGGAGACCCAGTACTTC. It is translated as CASSLSEWETQYF.

The chain couples TRBV20-1 to TRBJ2-7; 7 nucleotides line up with TRBD1. From germline, CDR1 is DFQATT and CDR2 SNEGSKA (reference sequence). The CDR3 has 12 residues. V lost 5 bases and J lost 3; bases outside the gene matches: 4. CDR3 in DNA: TGCAGTGCTCAGGGGGACCGCTACGAGCAGTACTTC. It yields the protein CSAQGDRYEQYF.

The rearrangement uses TRBV20-1 and TRBJ1-1, with a weak D call TRBD1 (6 bases). Germline CDR1 and CDR2: DFQATT and SNEGSKA (reference sequence). This CDR3 region has 13 residues. V lost 0 bases to trimming and J lost 1 base, with 6 bases between them. The CDR3 is CSAREGANTEAFF. The CDR3 DNA sequence: TGCAGTGCTAGAGAGGGGGCGAACACTGAAGCTTTCTTT.

The V call is TRBV19, the J call TRBJ2-2; maybe TRBD1 (6 bases). Trimming took 3 bases from V and 1 from J, leaving 6 bases between them. The CDR3 covers 14 residues. Germline lookup yields CDR1 LNHDA and CDR2 SQIVND (reference sequence). The DNA for the CDR3 is TGTGCCAGTAGTATGGGACAGAACACCGGGGAGCTGTTTTTT. It encodes CASSMGQNTGELFF.

The chain couples TRBV29-1 to TRBJ2-7; D is ambiguous. Germline V gene lookup returns CDR1 SQVTM and CDR2 ANQGSEA. Deletions cut 5 bases from V and 0 bases from J, with 11 bases between. The CDR3 length is 13 residues. The CDR3 protein is CSVQKENSYEQYF. The CDR3, as DNA: TGCAGCGTTCAGAAGGAAAACTCCTACGAGCAGTACTTC.

As concerns this clonotype: One end of the junction is discordant with germline, which a read error may explain. V and J are TRBV20-1 and TRBJ2-3; 9 bases map to TRBD2. Germline V lookup: CDR1 DFQATT, CDR2 SNEGSKA (reference sequence). The CDR3 spans 16 residues. CDR3 protein: CGARDPSGGSTDTQYF. In DNA form, the CDR3 reads TGCGGTGCTAGAGATCCCAGCGGGGGGTCCACAGATACGCAGTATTTT.

In this sample, this clonotype turned up once. V is TRBV9 and J is TRBJ2-2; D ambiguous. Germline V gene lookup returns CDR1 SGDLS and CDR2 YYNGEE. The V end was cut by 3 bases, the J end by 12 bases, with 15 bases between. This CDR3 comprises 13 residues. CDR3 residues: CASSEDAHGQLFF. CDR3 coding DNA: TGTGCCAGCAGCGAGGACGCCCATGGGCAGCTGTTTTTT.

The rearrangement joins TRBV19 to TRBJ2-7; TRBD2 matches 11 bases. From germline, CDR1 is LNHDA and CDR2 SQIVND (reference sequence). The length of the CDR3 is 13 residues. The V segment lost 7 bases and the J segment 5 bases; nucleotides outside the gene matches: 4. This chain's CDR3 is CASTRLAGNEQYV. DNA for the CDR3: TGTGCCAGTACGAGACTAGCGGGGAACGAGCAGTACGTC.

This clonotype was recorded a few times. One end of the junction varies from germline; a read error may be responsible. V is TRBV6-1 and J is TRBJ2-5; 10 positions agree with TRBD2. From germline, CDR1 is MNHNS and CDR2 SASEGT. CDR3 size: 14 residues. DNA of the CDR3: TGTGCCAGCACAAAGACTAGCGGGCAAGAGACCCAGCACTTC. Translated, it gives CASTKTSGQETQHF.

This clonotype was seen more than once but under ten times. V gene TRBV2 combines with J gene TRBJ2-7; TRBD1 matches 9 bases. Germline assignment: CDR1 SNHLY and CDR2 FYNNEI. J gave up 5 bases and V 1 base, and 6 bases lay outside the gene matches. CDR3 length equals 15 residues. CDR3 in DNA: TGTGCCAGCAGTGAAGAAGGGACAGGGTCTAACGAGCAGTACTTC. Translation gives CASSEEGTGSNEQYF. Supplemented by reference TRBV2 and TRBJ2-7, the full variable domain reads EPEVTQTPSHQVTQMGQEVILRCVPISNHLYFYWYRQILGQKVEFLVSFYNNEISEKSEIFDDQFSVERPDGSNFTLKIRSTKLEDSAMYFCASSEEGTGSNEQYFGPGTRLTVT.

Remarks on this clonotype: Because the CDR3 is missing its conserved closing phenylalanine or tryptophan, this is likely a read error. J is TRBJ1-6 and V is TRBV2; D is uncertain. Germline loops: CDR1 SNHLY, CDR2 FYNNEI. The CDR3 extends over 14 amino acids. Trimming removed 10 bases at V and 5 bases at J, with 15 bases between. The CDR3 nucleotides are TGTGCCACCAGCAGAGGAAGTGATAATTCACCCCTCCACTCT. This encodes CATSRGSDNSPLHS.

This clonotype appeared once. The V gene is TRBV5-4, the J gene TRBJ1-6, with 8 bases aligning to TRBD1. The junction had 3 bases not matched to a gene; V was cut back by 4 bases and J by 6 bases. This CDR3 comprises 14 residues. Germline V lookup: CDR1 SGHNT, CDR2 YYREEE (reference sequence). Here the CDR3 DNA reads TGTGCCAGCAGCCAGGACAGGGTTAATTCACCCCTCCACTTT. This sequence encodes CASSQDRVNSPLHF. Full variable domain (outside the CDR3, taken from reference TRBV5-4 and TRBJ1-6): ETGVTQSPTHLIKTRGQQVTLRCSSQSGHNTVSWYQQALGQGPQFIFQYYREEENGRGNFPPRFSGLQFPNYSSELNVNALELDDSALYLCASSQDRVNSPLHFGNGTRLTVT.

The J gene is TRBJ1-1, the V gene TRBV11-3, with unresolved D. The length of the CDR3 is 12 residues. V dropped 4 bases and J dropped 10 bases, with 13 bases sitting between them. CDR1 is SGHNT, CDR2 YENEEA, per germline. The CDR3 region has the DNA TGTGCCAGCAGCTCAGATGGCGGACCAGCTTTCTTT. Protein: CASSSDGGPAFF.

This chain joins TRBV15 and TRBJ1-3; D is unclear. CDR1 and CDR2 from the germline V gene are LNHNV and YYDKDF (reference sequence). Trimming stripped 0 bases from V and 7 bases from J, with 10 bases between. CDR3 size: 14 residues. CDR3 in DNA: TGTGCCACCAGCAGAGAACAAGGTTGGAACACCATATATTTT. Amino acids: CATSREQGWNTIYF. Using reference TRBV15 and TRBJ1-3 for the parts outside the CDR3, the full variable domain is DAMVIQNPRYQVTQFGKPVTLSCSQTLNHNVMYWYQQKSSQAPKLLFHYYDKDFNNEADTPDNFQSRRPNTSFCFLDIRSPGLGDTAMYLCATSREQGWNTIYFGEGSWLTVV.

The V call is TRBV12-3 or TRBV12-4, the J call TRBJ2-3; no reliable D call. V shed 6 bases and J shed 2 bases, with 9 bases lying between them. The CDR3 length is 13 residues. CDR3: CASSLFPTDTQYF. The CDR3 coding sequence is TGTGCCAGCAGCCTCTTCCCCACAGATACGCAGTATTTT.

The chain joins TRBV25-1 to TRBJ1-2; D gene uncertain. CDR3 size: 12 residues. The germline CDR1 and CDR2 sequences are MGHDK and SYGVNS. Between the trimmed V and J ends, which lost 6 bases and 6 bases, there was a span of 11 bases. Here the CDR3 DNA reads TGTGCCAGCAGGGGAAACTCTCATGGCTACACCTTC. Protein product: CASRGNSHGYTF.

The chain joins TRBV2 to TRBJ2-3; 7 nucleotides agree with TRBD1. The CDR3 extends over 13 amino acids. The trim removed 6 bases at V and 4 bases at J, leaving 4 bases unmatched. Germline V CDR1 and CDR2: SNHLY, FYNNEI. The CDR3 loop reads CASSATGSDTQYF. CDR3 sequence (DNA): TGTGCCAGCAGCGCGACAGGGTCAGATACGCAGTATTTT.